These T cell receptor beta chains were read from a single sample in a study of CD4 T cells in relation to SARS-CoV-2 and coronaviruses. Some clones are missing from TCRdb's copy, which holds only in-frame ones; the method was immunoSEQ multiplex PCR. In the table there are about 59,000 clones, about nine tenths of which are singletons. The material sequenced was memory CD4+ T cells from PBMCs. Receptors were obtained from a human donor in good health. Both conserved end residues are part of each CDR3. A D gene is named only where the DNA matches it firmly. Only some rows state a clone size, as once, few, many or a class for expanded clones.

j_call,v_call,clone_size,d_call,cdr3_nt,cdr3_aa
TRBJ2-1,TRBV15,NA,TRBD2,TGTGCCACCAGCAGAGAACCAATACTAAGCGGGAGCTCCTACAATGAGCAGTTCTTC,CATSREPILSGSSYNEQFF
TRBJ2-1,TRBV19,NA,TRBD2,TGTGCCAGTAGTATAAGCTCTATGACCTCTAGCGGGAGTAACGATGAGCAGTTCTTC,CASSISSMTSSGSNDEQFF
TRBJ2-3,TRBV21-1,NA,NA,TGTGCCAGCAGGAGGCCCCCCACAGATACGCAGTATTTT,CASRRPPTDTQYF
TRBJ1-4,TRBV27,NA,NA,TGTGCCAGCAGGGCGCTGGGGGCAAAACGGGAAAAACTGTTTTTT,CASRALGAKREKLFF
TRBJ2-3,TRBV18,NA,TRBD1,TGTGCCAGCTCACCAATGGAGGGACAGGGTATCACAGATACGCAGTATTTT,CASSPMEGQGITDTQYF
TRBJ1-2,TRBV5-1,NA,TRBD1,TGCGCCAGCAGCTCTGACAGGGGGCATAACTATGGCTACACCTTC,CASSSDRGHNYGYTF
TRBJ2-2,TRBV27,NA,TRBD1,TGTGCCAGCAGTTTAATTTCTCGGTCGGGGACAGGGTACACCGGGGAGCTGTTTTTT,CASSLISRSGTGYTGELFF
TRBJ2-1,TRBV5-1,NA,TRBD2,TGCGCCAGCAGCTCTTTACTAGCGGGTGGTGGCAATGAGCAGTTCTTC,CASSSLLAGGGNEQFF
TRBJ1-1,TRBV5-1,NA,TRBD1,TGCGCCAGCAGCAGTGGGACAGGGGAGACTGAAGCTTTCTTT,CASSSGTGETEAFF
TRBJ1-5,TRBV6-5,NA,NA,TGTGCCAGCCTCATGGGGTTCGACAATCAGCCCCAGCATTTT,CASLMGFDNQPQHF
TRBJ2-5,TRBV14,NA,NA,TGTGCCAGCAGCCTAGCGGCCTTACAAGAGACCCAGTACTTC,CASSLAALQETQYF
TRBJ1-5,TRBV2,few,NA,TGTGCCAGCAGTGATCGACAGTTGGGTGTTCAGCCCCAGCATTTT,CASSDRQLGVQPQHF
TRBJ2-1,TRBV1,NA,NA,TGCACCAGCAGCCAAGGGACCTTCTTACATGAGCAGTTCTTC,CTSSQGTFLHEQFF
TRBJ2-7,TRBV6-1,NA,NA,TGTGCCAGCAGTGAACCGAACCCTCCCTACGAGCAGTACTTC,CASSEPNPPYEQYF
TRBJ2-7,TRBV6-5,NA,NA,TGTGCCAGCAGTTACTCTCCCAGAGCCTCCTACGAGCAGTACTTC,CASSYSPRASYEQYF
TRBJ2-7,TRBV7-9,NA,NA,TGTGCCAGCAGCTTAGATTTTGCGTACGAGCAGTACTTC,CASSLDFAYEQYF
TRBJ2-7,TRBV25-1,NA,NA,TGTGCCAGCAGCAGGGACGGGCCCTCCTACGAGCAGTACTTC,CASSRDGPSYEQYF
TRBJ2-2,TRBV5-1,NA,NA,TGCGCCAGCAGCCGGGACTCAAGTCACACCGGGGAGCTGTTTTTT,CASSRDSSHTGELFF
TRBJ2-2,TRBV7-2,NA,NA,TGTGCCAGCAGCCTGAGCGGGTCCGCCCTTACCGGGGAGCTGTTTTTT,CASSLSGSALTGELFF
TRBJ2-3,TRBV7-3,NA,TRBD2,TGTGCCAGCAGTTCCCAACCTAGCGGGGCTAGCACAGATACGCAGTATTTT,CASSSQPSGASTDTQYF
TRBJ2-2,TRBV30,NA,TRBD2,TGTGCCTGGAGTTTCAGGACTAGCGGGAGGGCAGCCACCGGGGAGCTGTTTTTT,CAWSFRTSGRAATGELFF
TRBJ1-1,TRBV5-1,few,NA,TGCGCCAGCAGCTGGCGAACAGTGAACACTGAAGCTTTCTTT,CASSWRTVNTEAFF
TRBJ2-1,TRBV2,few,TRBD2,TGTGCCAGCAACACGGCGGGAGGGAACAATGAGCAGTTCTTC,CASNTAGGNNEQFF
TRBJ2-7,TRBV6-1,NA,TRBD2,TGTGCCAGCAGTGAAGCGGTTTCTGGCGGGAGTAGGTCCTACGAGCAGTACTTC,CASSEAVSGGSRSYEQYF
TRBJ2-7,TRBV6-5,NA,TRBD2,TGTGCCAGCAGTTACGGGACTAGCGGGCAAGACGAGCAGTACTTC,CASSYGTSGQDEQYF
TRBJ1-2,TRBV18,NA,TRBD1,TGTGCCAGCTCATTCGACAGGGGCGGCTACACCTTC,CASSFDRGGYTF